The present TCR beta chain was sequenced within a study of cytomegalovirus exposure and HLA in healthy donors. Whole-study results and caveats: It was confirmed in vitro that a few of the CMV-associated chains were specific for CMV antigens.

The CDR3 spans 15 residues. The germline CDR1 and CDR2 sequences are ENHRY and SYGVKD. PCR used 60 Vbeta primers and 13 Jbeta primers. Generated by immunoSEQ multiplex PCR, the TCRdb table keeps only in-frame clones and is missing some. The table lists about 130,000 clones, about 78% of them singletons. A word on this clone: Its target is unknown. The germline gene is not matched at one end of the junction; a read error may be the cause. Within the sample, other DNA sequences also encode this same CDR3.

The origin of this receptor is a female donor in good health and CMV-seronegative. The sequencing input was PBMCs. The chain recombines TRBV10-3 with TRBJ1-4; D gene uncertain. The CDR3 coding sequence is TGTGCCATCAGTGAAGAGGGAGCAACTAACGAAAAACTGTTTTTT. Protein sequence: CAISEEGATNEKLFF.